Shown below are 17 T cell receptor beta chains from a single sample sequenced in a study of T cell responses to AZD1222 COVID-19 vaccine. Using immunoSEQ multiplex PCR, the repertoire was profiled, and TCRdb retains in-frame clones only, with some absent. The top ten hold around 3.4% of the sample, which has 130,000 to 150,000 clones, around 88% seen once. Sequenced here: peripheral blood, sampled on day 0 of MenACWY control vaccination. Every receptor here comes from an adult in good health.

This clone has more than one count but fewer than ten. The chain has TRBV5-4 and TRBJ2-1; TRBD2 agrees at 14 bases. The trim removed 3 bases at V and 8 bases at J, leaving 7 bases unmatched. CDR1 is SGHNT and CDR2 is YYREEE in the germline V gene (reference sequence). This CDR3 spans 16 amino acids. For the CDR3, the DNA is TGTGCCAGCAGCTCAGGACTAGCGGGAGGCTGGGATGAGCAGTTCTTC. The encoded protein is CASSSGLAGGWDEQFF. Using reference TRBV5-4 and TRBJ2-1 for the parts outside the CDR3, the full variable domain is ETGVTQSPTHLIKTRGQQVTLRCSSQSGHNTVSWYQQALGQGPQFIFQYYREEENGRGNFPPRFSGLQFPNYSSELNVNALELDDSALYLCASSSGLAGGWDEQFFGPGTRLTVL.

The V and J genes are TRBV5-6 and TRBJ1-1, with 8 bases matching TRBD1. J gave up 5 bases and V 3 bases, and 3 bases lay outside the gene matches. The germline gives CDR1 SGHDT, CDR2 YYEEEE. The CDR3 totals 13 residues. CDR3 nucleotide sequence: TGTGCCAGCAGCTCGACAGGGGATACTGAAGCTTTCTTT. Protein product: CASSSTGDTEAFF.

J is TRBJ2-7 and V is TRBV9; D ambiguous. Germline values: CDR1 SGDLS, CDR2 YYNGEE. The CDR3 contains 13 residues. V gave up 3 bases and J gave up 6 bases, with 13 bases separating them. The CDR3 DNA follows: TGTGCCAGCAGCGGACAACAGTATAGCGAGCAGTACTTC. Translated, it gives CASSGQQYSEQYF.

The rearrangement links TRBV6-2 or TRBV6-3 to TRBJ1-2; a possible D gene is TRBD1 (6 bases). With 7 bases removed from V and 6 bases from J, the gap between germline ends came to 15 bases. This CDR3 is built from 13 residues. The germline V gene encodes CDR1 MNHEY and CDR2 SVGEGT. The CDR3 coding sequence is TGTGCCAGCACCCCTCGGGGGCGCGATGGCTACACCTTC. Encoded protein: CASTPRGRDGYTF.

This clone is a singleton in its sample. V usage is TRBV4-1 and J usage is TRBJ2-1, with D perhaps being TRBD1 or TRBD2 (5 bases each). This CDR3 has 19 residues. CDR1 and CDR2 (germline): MGHRA, YSYEKL. V lost 0 bases and J lost 6, with 24 bases in between. In nucleotides, the CDR3 is TGCGCCAGCAGCCAAGATCCCCGGTTGTTGGGACGAAATCCCAATGAGCAGTTCTTC. Protein: CASSQDPRLLGRNPNEQFF.

The V and J genes are TRBV7-2 and TRBJ1-5; D is possibly TRBD1 (5 bases). Germline V gene lookup returns CDR1 SGHTA and CDR2 FQGNSA. The CDR3 consists of 13 residues. Between the trimmed V and J ends, which lost 5 bases and 5 bases, there was a span of 10 bases. This chain's CDR3 is CASSPQQDQPQHF. CDR3 nucleotides: TGTGCCAGCAGCCCCCAACAGGATCAGCCCCAGCATTTT.

The chain carries TRBV2 and TRBJ2-2; 9 bases line up with TRBD1. This CDR3 has 18 amino acids. The germline CDR1 and CDR2 sequences are SNHLY and FYNNEI. V shed 1 base and J 3 bases; nucleotides not matched to a gene: 9. The CDR3 DNA reads TGTGCCAGCAGTGAAGGGTTCGTGGGACAGGGTTACACCGGGGAGCTGTTTTTT. It codes for CASSEGFVGQGYTGELFF.

A single count supports this clone. The genes are TRBV4-3 and TRBJ1-2; no definite D call. CDR1 and CDR2 from the germline V gene are LGHNA and YSLEER. The CDR3 is made up of 15 amino acids. V dropped 3 bases and J dropped 2 bases, with 13 bases sitting between them. The CDR3, as DNA: TGCGCCAGCAGCCAGAGGGCCTCGGGCAACTATGGCTACACCTTC. It is translated as CASSQRASGNYGYTF.

The chain recombines TRBV15 with TRBJ1-2, with a possible D match to TRBD1 (5 bases). V was trimmed by 0 bases and J by 4 bases, leaving 12 bases between them. The CDR3 contains 15 residues. Germline V CDR1 and CDR2: LNHNV, YYDKDF (reference sequence). The CDR3 protein is CATSREPGGVYGYTF. In DNA, the CDR3 is TGTGCCACCAGCAGAGAACCTGGGGGGGTCTATGGCTACACCTTC.

This clone was picked up one time. This chain connects TRBV28 to TRBJ2-7; 15 bases map to TRBD2. V shed 1 base and J 2 bases; nucleotides not matched to a gene: 9. The CDR3 covers 19 residues. CDR1 is MDHEN, CDR2 SYDVKM, per germline. CDR3 sequence (DNA): TGTGCCAGCAGTTTATATCCCTTGGGGACTAGCGGGAGGACCTACGAGCAGTACTTC. Its translation is CASSLYPLGTSGRTYEQYF.

V usage is TRBV28 and J usage is TRBJ1-2; D call uncertain. The V gene lost 5 bases and the J gene lost 10 bases, with 14 bases spanning the gap. Germline lookup yields CDR1 MDHEN and CDR2 SYDVKM. The CDR3 extends over 12 amino acids. CDR3 nucleotides: TGTGCCAGCAGTAGATCGACCCGCGACTACACCTTC. It is translated as CASSRSTRDYTF.

The rearrangement joins TRBV2 to TRBJ2-2; D perhaps matches TRBD1 (6 bases). Germline lookup yields CDR1 SNHLY and CDR2 FYNNEI. CDR3 length equals 13 residues. Deletions cut 7 bases from V and 5 bases from J, with 11 bases between. The CDR3 here is CASTNRETGELFF. The CDR3 DNA reads TGTGCCAGCACTAACAGGGAGACCGGGGAGCTGTTTTTT.

This clone occurred once. This sequence joins TRBV7-2 and TRBJ1-3, with 9 bases that match TRBD1. The germline V gene encodes CDR1 SGHTA and CDR2 FQGNSA. The CDR3 is 15 residues long. J was trimmed by 4 bases and V by 3 bases; bases with no gene match: 4. CDR3 bases: TGTGCCAGCAGCTTCGGACAGGGGTGGGGAAACACCATATATTTT. Protein product: CASSFGQGWGNTIYF.

J is TRBJ2-1 and V is TRBV6-2 or TRBV6-3; 13 nucleotides match TRBD2. V dropped 6 bases and J dropped 0; count of bases not matched to a gene: 5. CDR1 MNHEY and CDR2 SVGEGT come from the germline V gene. The CDR3 sequence is 17 residues long. CDR3 coding DNA: TGTGCCAGCAGCGGACTAGCGGGAGCCTCCTCCTACAATGAGCAGTTCTTC. It specifies CASSGLAGASSYNEQFF.

The rearrangement joins TRBV4-2 to TRBJ1-3, with TRBD1 identical over 7 bases. This CDR3 region has 19 residues. The ends lost 0 bases at V and 2 bases at J; junction bases unmatched: 13. Germline V lookup: CDR1 LGHNA, CDR2 YNFKEQ. The CDR3 loop reads CASSQDPPMRGGAGNTIYF. In DNA, the CDR3 is TGTGCCAGCAGCCAAGACCCCCCCATGCGAGGGGGCGCTGGAAACACCATATATTTT.

The rearrangement uses TRBV11-3 and TRBJ2-2; D call uncertain. CDR1 and CDR2 (germline): SGHNT, YENEEA. V was clipped by 5 bases and J by 3 bases, with 10 bases between them. The CDR3 sequence is 14 residues long. CDR3 nucleotides: TGTGCCAGCAGCCTCGGACGGTACACCGGGGAGCTGTTTTTT. As protein: CASSLGRYTGELFF. Complete variable domain (other parts from reference TRBV11-3 and TRBJ2-2): EAGVVQSPRYKIIEKKQPVAFWCNPISGHNTLYWYLQNLGQGPELLIRYENEEAVDDSQLPKDRFSAERLKGVDSTLKIQPAELGDSAVYLCASSLGRYTGELFFGEGSRLTVL.

This rearrangement joins TRBV4-3 to TRBJ2-7, with D uncertain. This CDR3 has 14 residues. CDR1 is LGHNA, CDR2 YSLEER, per germline. V was clipped by 0 bases and J by 3 bases, with 9 bases between them. The CDR3 is CASSQDLENYEQYF. CDR3 coding DNA: TGCGCCAGCAGCCAAGATCTTGAGAACTACGAGCAGTACTTC.